The present T cell receptor (beta chain) was sequenced within a study of Graves' ophthalmopathy and Graves' hyperthyroidism. Study observations and caveats: Its predictions of ophthalmopathy progression gave the model 65% to 71% sensitivity and roughly 72% specificity.

PBMCs were obtained from roughly 9.7 ml of fresh peripheral blood. Amplification from RNA transcripts yielded the TCR beta CDR3 regions. Second-round multiplex PCR came after a first-round RT-PCR that employed HTBI primers. Using its own MiXCR run on the multiplex PCR reads, TCRdb lists one record per CDR3 protein. The table records more than 300,000 distinct CDR3 sequences, about 17% of them present only once. This clonotype was counted ten times or more. Its antigen is unknown. Germline trimming cut 7 bases from V and 4 bases from J; bases unmatched to any gene: 3. The CDR3 has 12 amino acids. Germline assignment: CDR1 MDHEN and CDR2 SYDVKM.

The sample consisted of peripheral blood. V and J are TRBV28 and TRBJ1-2, with 7 bases aligning to TRBD1. The sequence derives from an adult woman with stable Graves' hyperthyroidism. The CDR3, as DNA: TGTGCCAGCAACAGGGGCATCTATGGCTACACCTTC. The encoded protein is CASNRGIYGYTF.